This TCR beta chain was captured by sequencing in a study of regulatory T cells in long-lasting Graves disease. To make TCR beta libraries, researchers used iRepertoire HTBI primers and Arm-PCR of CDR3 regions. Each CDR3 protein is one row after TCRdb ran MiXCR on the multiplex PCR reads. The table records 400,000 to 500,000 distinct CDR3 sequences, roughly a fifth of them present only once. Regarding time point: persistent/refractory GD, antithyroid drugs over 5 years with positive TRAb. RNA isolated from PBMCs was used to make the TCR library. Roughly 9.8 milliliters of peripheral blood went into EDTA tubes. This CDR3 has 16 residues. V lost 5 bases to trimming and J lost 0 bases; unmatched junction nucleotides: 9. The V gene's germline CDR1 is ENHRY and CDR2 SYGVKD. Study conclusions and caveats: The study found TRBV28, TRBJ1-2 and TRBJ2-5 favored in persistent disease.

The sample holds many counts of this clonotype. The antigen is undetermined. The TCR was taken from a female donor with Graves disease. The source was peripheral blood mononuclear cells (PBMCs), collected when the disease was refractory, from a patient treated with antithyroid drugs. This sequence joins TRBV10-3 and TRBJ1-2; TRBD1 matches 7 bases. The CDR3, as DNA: TGTGCCATCAGTTATGCCGGGACAGAAACTAACTATGGCTACACCTTC. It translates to CAISYAGTETNYGYTF.